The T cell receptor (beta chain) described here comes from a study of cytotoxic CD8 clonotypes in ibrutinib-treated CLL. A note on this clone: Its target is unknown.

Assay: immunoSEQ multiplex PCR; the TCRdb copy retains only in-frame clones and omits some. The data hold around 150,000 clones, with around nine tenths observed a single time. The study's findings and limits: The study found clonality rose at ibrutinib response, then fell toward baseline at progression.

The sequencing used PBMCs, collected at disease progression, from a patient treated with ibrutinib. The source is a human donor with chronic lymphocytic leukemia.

As DNA, the CDR3 is TGTGCCAGCAGTCAGGGAGGGGCCGGCTCTGGAAACACCATATATTTT. Amino acids: CASSQGGAGSGNTIYF. This chain links TRBV7-9 with TRBJ1-3; tentative D call: TRBD1 (5 bases). This CDR3 comprises 16 residues. Germline CDR1 reads SEHNR; CDR2 reads FQNEAQ (reference sequence). With 6 bases removed from V and 0 bases from J, the gap between germline ends came to 15 bases.